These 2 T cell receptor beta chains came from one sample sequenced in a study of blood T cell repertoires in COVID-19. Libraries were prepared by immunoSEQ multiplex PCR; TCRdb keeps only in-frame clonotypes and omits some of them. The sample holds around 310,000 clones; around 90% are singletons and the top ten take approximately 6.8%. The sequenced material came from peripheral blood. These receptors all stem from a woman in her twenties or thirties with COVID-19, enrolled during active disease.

The CDR3 nucleotides are TGTGCCAGCAGCAAACATCCGGGACAGGGGGCGCCTGGCTACACCTTC. The encoded protein is CASSKHPGQGAPGYTF. The chain combines TRBV21-1 with TRBJ1-2; the tabulated D call, TRBD1, remains unverified against the DNA. TRBV21-1 is tagged as a pseudogene. The CDR3 covers 16 residues.

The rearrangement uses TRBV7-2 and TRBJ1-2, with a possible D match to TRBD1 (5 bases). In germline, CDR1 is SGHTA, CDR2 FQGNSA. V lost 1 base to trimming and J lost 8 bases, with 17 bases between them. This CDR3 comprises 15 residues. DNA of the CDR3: TGTGCCAGCAGCTTAGAAAGAAGGACACCGGACGGCTACACCTTC. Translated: CASSLERRTPDGYTF.